This is a list of T cell receptor beta chains from one sample in a study of control samples from healthy donors and cancer patients. Method: immunoSEQ multiplex PCR; TCRdb's copy keeps in-frame clones and lacks some. The sample lists just over 150,000 clones; roughly 89% were seen once. Sequencing used blood. These receptors were obtained from a man aged 25 to 45 in good health. Each CDR3 is given with its conserved first and last residue. The D gene is left open where the match is weak. Not all rows give a size; the values are once, few, many and, for expanded clones, a class.

J: TRBJ2-5; D: NA; V: TRBV18; size: NA; DNA: TGTGCCAGCTCACAACAGGGAGGTGGTTACGAGACCCAGTACTTC; CDR3: CASSQQGGGYETQYF
J: TRBJ1-3; D: NA; V: TRBV11-3; size: NA; DNA: TGTGCCAGCAGCACCGGGGCGAGCTCTGGAAACACCATATATTTT; CDR3: CASSTGASSGNTIYF
J: TRBJ2-7; D: TRBD1; V: TRBV10-3; size: NA; DNA: TGTGCCATGGGACAGGGGGCCGGCGAGCAGTACTTC; CDR3: CAMGQGAGEQYF
J: TRBJ2-5; D: TRBD1; V: TRBV7-8; size: once; DNA: TGTGCCAGCAGCTTAGAGGGACAGCCGGCAAAAGAGACCCAGTACTTC; CDR3: CASSLEGQPAKETQYF
J: TRBJ2-7; D: NA; V: TRBV3-1/TRBV3-2; size: NA; DNA: TGTGCCAGCGGGAGGGGGGATCTCACCTACGAGCAGTACTTC; CDR3: CASGRGDLTYEQYF
J: TRBJ1-6; D: NA; V: TRBV12-5; size: NA; DNA: TGTGCTAGTGTTGCGGATGGACCCGGTTCACCCCTCCACTTT; CDR3: CASVADGPGSPLHF
J: TRBJ1-2; D: NA; V: TRBV20-1; size: NA; DNA: TGCAGTGCCTTCCCGGAGAGGGGCTACACCTTC; CDR3: CSAFPERGYTF
J: TRBJ2-2; D: TRBD2; V: TRBV19; size: once; DNA: TGTGCCACTCAATCCGGGACTAGCGTCTTCGGGGAGCTGTTTTTT; CDR3: CATQSGTSVFGELFF
J: TRBJ2-3; D: TRBD2; V: TRBV5-1; size: NA; DNA: TGCGCCAGCAGCCCACCTAGCGGGAGCACAGATACGCAGTATTTT; CDR3: CASSPPSGSTDTQYF
J: TRBJ1-2; D: NA; V: TRBV29-1; size: once; DNA: TGCAGCGTTTGGTCCCCCTCGGTCGGCTACACCTTC; CDR3: CSVWSPSVGYTF
J: TRBJ2-6; D: NA; V: TRBV28; size: NA; DNA: TGTGCCAGCAGTTTGGAAAGGGTAGGGTCTGGGGCCAACGTCCTGACTTTC; CDR3: CASSLERVGSGANVLTF
J: TRBJ1-6; D: NA; V: TRBV6-6; size: NA; DNA: TGTGCCAGCAGTTACTACGGGGATGGGAATTCACCCCTCCACTTT; CDR3: CASSYYGDGNSPLHF
J: TRBJ2-6; D: NA; V: TRBV27; size: NA; DNA: TGTGCCAGCAGTCATAGGGGCGGCTCTGGGGCCAACGTCCTGACTTTC; CDR3: CASSHRGGSGANVLTF
J: TRBJ1-5; D: TRBD1; V: TRBV4-1; size: NA; DNA: TGCGCCAGCAGCCTTACGGGACAGGGAGGACAGCCCCAGCATTTT; CDR3: CASSLTGQGGQPQHF
J: TRBJ2-2; D: TRBD2; V: TRBV28; size: NA; DNA: TGTGCCAGCAGTGGGGGACTAGCGGTGGGGGAGCTGTTTTTT; CDR3: CASSGGLAVGELFF
J: TRBJ2-1; D: NA; V: TRBV11-2; size: NA; DNA: TGTGCCAGCAGCTTTGACTACGTTATTGAGCAGTTCTTC; CDR3: CASSFDYVIEQFF
J: TRBJ2-1; D: TRBD2; V: TRBV19; size: NA; DNA: TGTGCCAGTAAGACTAGCGGGGGGGCCTCATCTAAGAAGTTCTTC; CDR3: CASKTSGGASSKKFF
J: TRBJ1-1; D: NA; V: TRBV23-1; size: NA; DNA: TGCGCCAGCCCAGACCTAAAGGGGGTCCACACTGAAGCTTTCTTT; CDR3: CASPDLKGVHTEAFF
J: TRBJ1-5; D: NA; V: TRBV27; size: NA; DNA: TGTGCCAGCAGTTTAATTGGGCAGCCAGATCAGCCCCAGCATTTT; CDR3: CASSLIGQPDQPQHF